These 8 T cell receptor beta chains share one sample of origin, sequenced in a study of regulatory T cells in long-lasting Graves disease. Time point: newly diagnosed GD, antithyroid drugs for less than 3 months. PBMCs were the source of the RNA used for TCR sequencing. Building of the TCR beta libraries involved iRepertoire HTBI primers and Arm-PCR of CDR3 regions. TCRdb re-analysed the multiplex PCR reads in MiXCR, keeping a single row per CDR3 protein. The data hold 400,000 to 500,000 distinct CDR3 sequences, with about a sixth observed a single time. This sample also appeared in a second study, on T cells in Graves' hyperthyroidism and ophthalmopathy.

The sample here was peripheral blood mononuclear cells (PBMCs), taken at new diagnosis, from a patient treated with antithyroid drugs. The source is a woman aged 18-35 years with Graves disease.

The V call is TRBV7-2, the J call TRBJ2-2; 11 positions agree with TRBD2. CDR1 is SGHTA, CDR2 FQGNSA, per germline. Losses at the gene ends were 1 base for V and 7 bases for J; bases not matched to a gene: 8. The CDR3 has 17 residues. In DNA form, the CDR3 reads TGTGCCAGCAGCTTAGAACTAGCGGGAGCATCGGTCGGGGAGCTGTTTTTT. As protein: CASSLELAGASVGELFF.

This clonotype has at least ten counts. This sequence joins TRBV6-1 and TRBJ1-1; D not resolved. CDR3 length: 14 amino acids. Germline V gives CDR1 MNHNS, CDR2 SASEGT. The V and J ends lost 6 bases and 1 base respectively, with 12 bases between them. This chain's CDR3 is CASSTPRGNTEAFF. The CDR3 coding sequence is TGTGCCAGCAGCACACCCCGGGGGAACACTGAAGCTTTCTTT.

This clonotype occurred a few times. The rearrangement uses TRBV5-1 and TRBJ2-5, with TRBD1 as a possible D gene (5 bases). The CDR3 totals 15 residues. Trimming cost V 0 bases and J 3 bases, with 12 bases left between them. Germline V gene sequence: CDR1 SGHRS, CDR2 YFSETQ. CDR3 nucleotide sequence: TGCGCCAGCAGCTTGGAGGCCAGGGCGGAAGAGACCCAGTACTTC. Its protein is CASSLEARAEETQYF.

This clonotype has a handful of counts. This chain links TRBV20-1 with TRBJ1-2; D is unclear. Looked up from germline, CDR1 is DFQATT and CDR2 is SNEGSKA (reference sequence). With 3 bases removed from V and 5 bases from J, the gap between germline ends came to 13 bases. This CDR3 comprises 13 residues. CDR3 residues: CSASISGLYGYTF. In nucleotides, the CDR3 is TGCAGTGCTAGCATCTCCGGGCTTTATGGCTACACCTTC.

V is TRBV12-3 or TRBV12-4 and J is TRBJ2-3; 9 bases are shared with TRBD2. J gave up 2 bases and V 2 bases, and 5 bases lay outside the gene matches. CDR3 size: 16 residues. The CDR3 DNA is TGTGCCAGCAGTTTAAACCTAGCGGGGAACACAGATACGCAGTATTTT. Protein: CASSLNLAGNTDTQYF.

This clonotype was observed at least ten times. The V call is TRBV7-2, the J call TRBJ1-2; 8 nucleotides agree with TRBD1. Germline lookup yields CDR1 SGHTA and CDR2 FQGNSA. J gave up 5 bases and V 5 bases, and 4 bases lay outside the gene matches. The CDR3 runs to 13 residues. CDR3 sequence: CASSLDREYGYTF. The CDR3 DNA is TGTGCCAGCAGCCTGGACAGGGAGTATGGCTACACCTTC.

This clonotype has ten or more counts. The chain is built from TRBV28 and TRBJ2-5; D is ambiguous. V was shortened by 7 bases and J by 0 bases, with 12 bases between the two germline ends. Germline V gene sequence: CDR1 MDHEN, CDR2 SYDVKM. The CDR3 is made up of 14 amino acids. CDR3 bases: TGTGCCAGCACCCCGTTTGGGAACCAAGAGACCCAGTACTTC. Protein: CASTPFGNQETQYF.

Many counts were recorded for this clonotype. This sequence joins TRBV2 and TRBJ1-2; D unresolved. Germline CDR1 and CDR2: SNHLY and FYNNEI. Deletions cut 9 bases from V and 2 bases from J, with 10 bases between. The CDR3 covers 12 residues. The CDR3 here is CAREADNYGYTF. CDR3 sequence (DNA): TGTGCCAGGGAGGCAGACAACTATGGCTACACCTTC.